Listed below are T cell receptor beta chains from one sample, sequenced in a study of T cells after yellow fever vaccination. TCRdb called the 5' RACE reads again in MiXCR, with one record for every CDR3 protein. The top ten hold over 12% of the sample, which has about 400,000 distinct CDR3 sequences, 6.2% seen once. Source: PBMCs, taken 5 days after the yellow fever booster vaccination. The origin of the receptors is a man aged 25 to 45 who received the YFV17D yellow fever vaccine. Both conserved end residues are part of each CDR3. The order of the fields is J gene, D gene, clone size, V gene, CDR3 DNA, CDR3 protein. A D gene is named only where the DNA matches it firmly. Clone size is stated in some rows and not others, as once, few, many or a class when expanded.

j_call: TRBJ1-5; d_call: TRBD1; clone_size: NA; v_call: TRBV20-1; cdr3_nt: TGCAGTGCTAGGAGAGGACAGGGGGGACAGCCCCAGCATTTT; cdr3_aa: CSARRGQGGQPQHF
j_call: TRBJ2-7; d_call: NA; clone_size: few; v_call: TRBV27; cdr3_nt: TGTGCCAGCGCGCAGGCACGTAGCGGCCGCGGTCGGAACGAGCAGTACTTC; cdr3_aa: CASAQARSGRGRNEQYF
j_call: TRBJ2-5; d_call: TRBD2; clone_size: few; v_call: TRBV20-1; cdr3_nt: TGCAGTGCTTTTACCGGGACTAGCGGATTAGGACAAGAGACCCAGTACTTC; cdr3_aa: CSAFTGTSGLGQETQYF
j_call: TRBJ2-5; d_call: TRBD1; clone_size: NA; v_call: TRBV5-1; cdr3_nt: TGCGCCAGCAGCGAAACTGGGACAGCCCAAGAGACCCAGTACTTC; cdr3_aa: CASSETGTAQETQYF
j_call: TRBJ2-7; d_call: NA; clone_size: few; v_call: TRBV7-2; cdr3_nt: TGTGCCAGCAGCGTTCAGGGGGGGAGATTCTCCTACGAGCAGTACTTC; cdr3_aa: CASSVQGGRFSYEQYF
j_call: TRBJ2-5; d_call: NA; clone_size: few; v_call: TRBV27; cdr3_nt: TGTGCCAGCAGTTTTCGATTTAAGGGCCACAGGTACTTC; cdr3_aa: CASSFRFKGHRYF
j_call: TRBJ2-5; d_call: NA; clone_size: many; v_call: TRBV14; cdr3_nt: TGTGCCAGCAGCATTAGTGAAAGGACCCAGTACTTC; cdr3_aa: CASSISERTQYF
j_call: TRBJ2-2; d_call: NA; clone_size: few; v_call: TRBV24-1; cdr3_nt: TGTGCCACCAGTATTCCCCGGGGGGCCGGCACCGGGGAGCTGTTTTTT; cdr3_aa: CATSIPRGAGTGELFF
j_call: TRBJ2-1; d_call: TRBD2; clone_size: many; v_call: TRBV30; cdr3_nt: TGTGCCTGGGGGGCTAGCGGGAGGGCCAATGAGCAGTTCTTC; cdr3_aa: CAWGASGRANEQFF
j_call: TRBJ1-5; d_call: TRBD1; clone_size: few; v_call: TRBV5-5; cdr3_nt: TGTGCCAGCAGCGAGGCGACAGGGGGTCATCAGCCCCAGCATTTT; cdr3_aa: CASSEATGGHQPQHF
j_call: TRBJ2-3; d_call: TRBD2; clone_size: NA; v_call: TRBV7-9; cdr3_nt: TGTGCCAGCAGCTTAGAGGAGCGGGGGTTAGATACGCAGTATTTT; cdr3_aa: CASSLEERGLDTQYF
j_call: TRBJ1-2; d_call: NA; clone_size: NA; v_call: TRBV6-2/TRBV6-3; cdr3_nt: TGTGCCAGCAGATGGGTGGACTATGGCTACACCTTC; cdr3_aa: CASRWVDYGYTF
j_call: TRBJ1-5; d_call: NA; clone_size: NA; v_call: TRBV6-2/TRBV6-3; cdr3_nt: TGTGCCAGCAGTTCCCCCAGCAATCAGCCCCAGCATTTT; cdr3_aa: CASSSPSNQPQHF
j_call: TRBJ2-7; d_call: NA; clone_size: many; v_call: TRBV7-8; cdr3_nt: TGTGCCACCCAGCGGGACAGGAGAACCTACGAGCAGTACTTC; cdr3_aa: CATQRDRRTYEQYF
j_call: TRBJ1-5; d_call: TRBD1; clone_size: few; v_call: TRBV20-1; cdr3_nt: TGCAGTGCTAGCCGCCGGGACAGGGGTAATAGCAATCAGCCCCAGCATTTT; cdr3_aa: CSASRRDRGNSNQPQHF
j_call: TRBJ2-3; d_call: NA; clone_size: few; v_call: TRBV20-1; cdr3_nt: TGCAGTGCTAGCCAACATAGCACAGATACGCAGTATTTT; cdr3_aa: CSASQHSTDTQYF
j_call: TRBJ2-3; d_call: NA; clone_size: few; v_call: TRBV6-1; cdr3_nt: TGTGCCAGCAGTCGACCTCAGCGGACTAGCACAGATACGCAGTATTTT; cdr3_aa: CASSRPQRTSTDTQYF